The entry that follows covers one T cell receptor (beta chain) sequence. The V gene's germline CDR1 is DFQATT and CDR2 SNEGSKA (reference sequence). The CDR3 has 13 amino acids. Trimming cost V 3 bases and J 7 bases, with 10 bases left between them. The source of the sample is a study of blood T cell repertoires in COVID-19. Background on the study: Researchers got acute and convalescent COVID-19 samples from the United States, Italy and Spain. Sources were T cells, B-cell-depleted T cells, or PBMCs; the material itself was cDNA or gDNA.

Some clones are missing from TCRdb's copy, which holds only in-frame ones; the method was immunoSEQ multiplex PCR. The table shows 220,000 or so clones, with approximately 78% occurring only once. What was sequenced was peripheral blood. This sequence originates from an elderly woman with COVID-19, enrolled during active disease. The chain joins TRBV20-1 to TRBJ1-6; D gene unclear. The DNA of the CDR3 is TGCAGTGCTAGTTGGCGGCTGAATTCACCCCTCCACTTT. It translates to CSASWRLNSPLHF.